This TCR beta chain is drawn from a study of patients and donors after allogeneic stem cell transplantation. One entry per CDR3 protein results from TCRdb running MiXCR on the RT-PCR reads. Of about 960,000 distinct CDR3 sequences in the sample, 15% to 20% are singletons; the top ten hold around 6%. V was pared by 3 bases and J by 6 bases, with 13 bases of the junction left unmatched. CDR3 length: 16 residues. In germline, CDR1 is DFQATT, CDR2 SNEGSKA (reference sequence). The receptor was isolated from a human donor who was either an allogeneic HSCT recipient or a stem cell or donor lymphocyte infusion donor (not recorded which). It is not recorded whose cells these are; they may come from a transplant donor. The J gene is TRBJ2-2, the V gene TRBV20-1, with 7 positions matching TRBD2. The sequenced material came from blood, either unsorted or a sorted T cell fraction (not recorded which). Here the CDR3 DNA reads TGCAGTGCTAGGGATGAGGGGACTACCAATTCCGGGGAGCTGTTTTTT. It translates to CSARDEGTTNSGELFF.